The 23 T cell receptor beta chains below come from one sample, sequenced in a study of T-cell reconstitution after alpha-beta-depleted transplantation in children. Unique molecular identifiers were incorporated when the TCRbeta library was constructed. MiXCR, applied by TCRdb to the PCR reads, yields one record per CDR3 protein. The table lists roughly 300,000 distinct CDR3 sequences, under 13% of them singletons. Specimen: PBMCs from the stem cell graft donor, collected from the stem cell graft. Receptors originate from a human donor who donated a stem cell graft to a child with acute lymphoblastic leukemia.

The chain uses TRBV29-1 and TRBJ2-7, with D tentatively TRBD1 (6 bases). The CDR3 runs to 14 residues. CDR1 and CDR2 from the germline V gene are SQVTM and ANQGSEA. Trimming cost V 4 bases and J 4 bases, with 17 bases left between them. This chain's CDR3 is CSVGLVDRRYEQYF. CDR3 DNA: TGCAGCGTTGGGTTGGTAGACAGGCGGTACGAGCAGTACTTC.

The chain employs TRBV20-1 and TRBJ2-1, with TRBD2 as a possible D gene (5 bases). The CDR3 has 15 residues. Per germline, CDR1 DFQATT and CDR2 SNEGSKA (reference sequence). The V and J ends lost 0 bases and 8 bases respectively, with 17 bases between them. In DNA, the CDR3 is TGCAGTGCTAGAGAATCGCAGATTCGGCGGGATGAGCAGTTCTTC. As protein: CSARESQIRRDEQFF.

This CDR3 is CASNGRPGNTIYF. The CDR3 coding sequence is TGTGCCAGCAATGGACGACCTGGAAACACCATATATTTT. The V call is TRBV6-2 or TRBV6-3, the J call TRBJ1-3; D is unclear. Germline V lookup: CDR1 MNHEY, CDR2 SVGEGT. The CDR3 sequence is 13 residues long. Trimming removed 7 bases from V and 2 bases from J, with 9 bases in between.

This clonotype was observed a few times. The rearrangement links TRBV4-2 to TRBJ2-5; D might be TRBD2 (5 bases). Trimming stripped 0 bases from V and 1 base from J, with 12 bases between. CDR3 length: 16 residues. CDR1 is LGHNA and CDR2 is YNFKEQ in the germline V gene. Here the CDR3 reads CASSQDGQRTQETQYF. Written as DNA, the CDR3 is TGTGCCAGCAGCCAAGACGGCCAGCGGACCCAAGAGACCCAGTACTTC.

In this sample, this clonotype turned up many times. The chain joins TRBV10-3 to TRBJ2-1; D perhaps matches TRBD2 (5 bases). Trimming cost V 6 bases and J 6 bases, with 6 bases left between them. This CDR3 comprises 11 residues. Germline-derived CDR1 and CDR2 are ENHRY and SYGVKD. The CDR3 DNA sequence: TGTGCCATCAGCGAGGGCAATGAGCAGTTCTTC. It translates to CAISEGNEQFF.

This clonotype came up a few times. CDR3 coding DNA: TGTGCCTGGAGCTATCTAGCGAGGGCCTACGAGCAGTACTTC. Protein sequence: CAWSYLARAYEQYF. The chain links TRBV30 to TRBJ2-7; D perhaps matches TRBD2 (6 bases). The CDR3 spans 14 residues. The ends were cut back, 3 bases at V and 2 bases at J, with 14 bases in the middle. CDR1 is GTSNPN and CDR2 is SVGIG in the germline V gene (reference sequence).

There are a few counts of this clonotype. The CDR3, as DNA: TGCGCCAGCAGCTCGGTCACAGGACAAGAGACCCAGTACTTC. Translation gives CASSSVTGQETQYF. The chain has TRBV5-1 and TRBJ2-5; D possibly corresponds to TRBD1 (5 bases). The V end was cut by 3 bases, the J end by 2 bases, with 11 bases between. From germline, CDR1 is SGHRS and CDR2 YFSETQ. This CDR3 contains 14 residues.

Only a few counts were recorded for this clonotype. The chain combines TRBV27 with TRBJ2-3; TRBD1 aligns across 9 bases. This CDR3 spans 17 amino acids. The J segment lost 0 bases and the V segment lost 0 bases, leaving 4 bases of the junction unmatched. CDR1 and CDR2 from the germline V gene are MNHEY and SMNVEV (reference sequence). DNA for the CDR3: TGTGCCAGCAGTTTATCGACAGGGGGATCGAGCACAGATACGCAGTATTTT. Amino acids: CASSLSTGGSSTDTQYF.

The chain couples TRBV5-1 to TRBJ2-7; D not resolved. CDR1 and CDR2 (germline): SGHRS, YFSETQ. The V gene lost 0 bases and the J gene lost 0 bases, with 10 bases spanning the gap. This CDR3 contains 15 residues. CDR3 loop: CASSLEGWHSYEQYF. The CDR3 DNA sequence: TGCGCCAGCAGCTTGGAGGGCTGGCACTCCTACGAGCAGTACTTC.

This chain connects TRBV12-3 or TRBV12-4 to TRBJ2-7; tentative D call: TRBD1 (6 bases). The CDR3 sequence is 17 residues long. V lost 4 bases, J lost 0 bases, and 19 bases lay in between. The CDR3: CASSSQGGTKSSYEQYF. The CDR3 DNA follows: TGTGCCAGCAGTTCCCAAGGGGGAACGAAGAGCTCCTACGAGCAGTACTTC.

The chain employs TRBV15 and TRBJ2-7; no clear D gene. V lost 6 bases to trimming and J lost 4 bases, with 13 bases between them. The CDR3 is made up of 13 amino acids. Looked up from germline, CDR1 is LNHNV and CDR2 is YYDKDF (reference sequence). CDR3 bases: TGTGCCACCAGTTTGGGGTTTCGGTACGAGCAGTACTTC. This codes for CATSLGFRYEQYF.

A few counts support this clonotype. This rearrangement joins TRBV6-1 to TRBJ2-1; TRBD2 agrees at 12 bases. The V gene end was trimmed by 6 bases and the J gene end by 7 bases; junction bases not matched to a gene: 10. Germline assignment: CDR1 MNHNS and CDR2 SASEGT. The CDR3 runs 16 residues. CDR3 coding DNA: TGTGCCAGCAGGACGAGAGGCACTAGCGGGAGGAATGAGCAGTTCTTC. Protein: CASRTRGTSGRNEQFF.

The J gene is TRBJ2-3, the V gene TRBV27; D perhaps matches TRBD1 (6 bases). V was pared by 4 bases and J by 2 bases, with 13 bases between. Germline loops: CDR1 MNHEY, CDR2 SMNVEV (reference sequence). The CDR3 runs 15 residues. CDR3 coding DNA: TGTGCCAGCAGTTCAACCAGGACAGCCACAGATACGCAGTATTTT. This gives the protein CASSSTRTATDTQYF.

In this sample, this clonotype turned up a few times. This rearrangement joins TRBV7-6 to TRBJ1-4; D is unclear. Per the germline V gene, CDR1 is SGHVS and CDR2 is FNYEAQ. The CDR3 sequence is 12 residues long. Trimming cost V 4 bases and J 8 bases, with 8 bases left between them. The CDR3 DNA sequence: TGTGCCAGCAGCTCCTATGAAGAAAAACTGTTTTTT. It is translated as CASSSYEEKLFF.

This clonotype was detected many times. The rearrangement uses TRBV27 and TRBJ1-2; D unresolved. The ends were cut back, 6 bases at V and 8 bases at J, with 19 bases in the middle. Germline loops: CDR1 MNHEY, CDR2 SMNVEV (reference sequence). CDR3 length: 14 residues. CDR3 in amino acids: CASRPWEGQRGYTF. The CDR3, as DNA: TGTGCCAGCAGACCTTGGGAGGGTCAGCGAGGCTACACCTTC.

This clonotype was observed a handful of times. V gene TRBV6-1 combines with J gene TRBJ1-4, with 7 bases that match TRBD1. The CDR3 is 14 amino acids. Trimming cost V 5 bases and J 8 bases; bases outside gene matches: 8. Germline CDR1 reads MNHNS; CDR2 reads SASEGT. CDR3 DNA: TGTGCCAGCAGTCAACGACAGGGTGGAGAAAAACTGTTTTTT. Its protein is CASSQRQGGEKLFF.

J is TRBJ1-2 and V is TRBV4-1; 8 bases are a match to TRBD1. Germline-derived CDR1 and CDR2 are MGHRA and YSYEKL. Unmatched junction bases numbered 6, after V lost 3 bases and J lost 3 bases. The CDR3 consists of 15 residues. The CDR3 nucleotides are TGCGCCAGCAGCCAGTCGGGACAGGTAGACTATGGCTACACCTTC. It yields the protein CASSQSGQVDYGYTF.

This clonotype was seen many times. The V and J genes are TRBV6-2 or TRBV6-3 and TRBJ2-1, with 13 bases lining up with TRBD2. Germline V CDR1 and CDR2: MNHEY, SVGEGT. CDR3 length: 14 residues. V trimming: 9 bases; J trimming: 7 bases; junction bases outside the gene matches: 6. The CDR3 here is CASQTSGRLNEQFF. The CDR3 DNA is TGTGCCAGTCAGACTAGCGGGAGGTTGAATGAGCAGTTCTTC.

In this sample, this clonotype turned up many times. J is TRBJ2-7 and V is TRBV4-1, with 7 bases aligning to TRBD1. V lost 1 base to trimming and J lost 10 bases; unmatched junction nucleotides: 4. The CDR3 consists of 12 residues. Germline-derived CDR1 and CDR2 are MGHRA and YSYEKL. CDR3 sequence (DNA): TGCGCCAGCAGCCAAGTAAGGGGGCGCCAGTACTTC. Translating it yields CASSQVRGRQYF.

The sample holds a few counts of this clonotype. The chain joins TRBV6-5 to TRBJ2-2; TRBD2 aligns across 8 bases. This CDR3 comprises 15 residues. CDR1 and CDR2 (germline): MNHEY, SVGAGI. The ends lost 2 bases at V and 8 bases at J; junction bases unmatched: 7. For the CDR3, the DNA is TGTGCCAGCAGTTACGGACTAGCCGGAGTAGGGGAGCTGTTTTTT. Translated: CASSYGLAGVGELFF.

The chain employs TRBV6-2 or TRBV6-3 and TRBJ1-6; 9 nucleotides line up with TRBD1. The CDR3 runs 15 residues. V dropped 5 bases and J dropped 10; count of bases not matched to a gene: 9. Germline V gives CDR1 MNHEY, CDR2 SVGEGT. CDR3 sequence reads: CASSRRDRVKSPLHF. The CDR3 DNA reads as TGTGCCAGCAGTCGACGGGACAGGGTAAAATCACCCCTCCACTTT.

V and J are TRBV3-1 and TRBJ1-6; D is possibly TRBD1 (5 bases). V shed 0 bases and J shed 10 bases, with 19 bases lying between them. Germline V gene lookup returns CDR1 LGHDT and CDR2 YNNKEL (reference sequence). The CDR3 consists of 17 residues. CDR3 amino acids: CASSQDLAQLRGSPLHF. The CDR3 coding sequence is TGTGCCAGCAGCCAAGATTTAGCGCAGTTAAGGGGATCACCCCTCCACTTT.

This chain links TRBV24-1 with TRBJ2-1; 15 bases are shared with TRBD2. The CDR3 length is 15 residues. The germline gives CDR1 KGHDR, CDR2 SFDVKD. Losses at the gene ends were 4 bases for V and 9 bases for J; bases not matched to a gene: 3. This CDR3 reads CATSDRTSGRVEQFF. CDR3 DNA: TGTGCCACCAGTGACCGGACTAGCGGGAGGGTTGAGCAGTTCTTC.